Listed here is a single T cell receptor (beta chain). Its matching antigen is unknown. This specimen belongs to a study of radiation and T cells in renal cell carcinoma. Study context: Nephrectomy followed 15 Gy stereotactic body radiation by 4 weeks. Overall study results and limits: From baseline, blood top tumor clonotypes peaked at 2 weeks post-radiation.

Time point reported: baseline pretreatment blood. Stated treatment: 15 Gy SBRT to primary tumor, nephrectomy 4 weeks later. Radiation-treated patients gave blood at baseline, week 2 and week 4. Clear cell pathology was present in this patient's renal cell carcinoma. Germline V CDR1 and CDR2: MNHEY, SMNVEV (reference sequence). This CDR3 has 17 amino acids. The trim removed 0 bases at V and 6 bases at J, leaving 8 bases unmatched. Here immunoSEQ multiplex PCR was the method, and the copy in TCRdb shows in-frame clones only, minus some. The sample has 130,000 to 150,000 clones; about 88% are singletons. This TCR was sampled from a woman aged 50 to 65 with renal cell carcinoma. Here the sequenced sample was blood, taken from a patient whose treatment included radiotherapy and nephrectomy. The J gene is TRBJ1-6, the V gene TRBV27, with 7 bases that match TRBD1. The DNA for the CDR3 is TGTGCCAGCAGTTTATCAAGGACAGGAGGAATTAATTCACCCCTCCACTTT. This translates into CASSLSRTGGINSPLHF.